What follows is one T cell receptor beta chain and its context. Trimming took 2 bases from V and 0 from J; bases not matched to a gene: 5. The CDR3 runs to 18 residues. Germline V CDR1 and CDR2: MDHEN, SYDVKM. This entry is derived from a study of shared clonotypes between healthy human individuals. Using immunoSEQ multiplex PCR, the repertoire was profiled, and TCRdb retains in-frame clones only, with some absent. The table records 2 million to 2.5 million clones, 92% of them present only once. The material sequenced was naive CD4+ T cells from PBMCs. As for subset: CD45RA+ positively selected. The source is a man aged 18 to 35 in good health. Some clones in this sample may be carry-over from other donors' samples. The V call is TRBV28, the J call TRBJ2-1; TRBD2 agrees at 12 bases. The CDR3 loop is CASSLALAGGSSYNEQFF. DNA for the CDR3: TGTGCCAGCAGTTTAGCTCTAGCGGGAGGGTCCTCCTACAATGAGCAGTTCTTC.